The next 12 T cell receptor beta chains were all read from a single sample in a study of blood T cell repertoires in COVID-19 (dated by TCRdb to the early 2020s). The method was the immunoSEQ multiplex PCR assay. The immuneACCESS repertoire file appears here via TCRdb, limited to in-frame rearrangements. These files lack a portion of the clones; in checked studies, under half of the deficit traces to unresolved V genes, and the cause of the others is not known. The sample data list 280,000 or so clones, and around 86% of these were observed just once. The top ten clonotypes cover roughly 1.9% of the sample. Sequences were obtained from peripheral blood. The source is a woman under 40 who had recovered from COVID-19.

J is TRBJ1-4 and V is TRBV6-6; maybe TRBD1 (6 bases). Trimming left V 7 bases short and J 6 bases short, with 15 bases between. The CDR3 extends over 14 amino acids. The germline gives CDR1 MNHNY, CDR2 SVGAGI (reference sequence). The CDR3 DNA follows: TGTGCCAGCACCAAGGACAGCTCTTATGAAAAACTGTTTTTT. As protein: CASTKDSSYEKLFF.

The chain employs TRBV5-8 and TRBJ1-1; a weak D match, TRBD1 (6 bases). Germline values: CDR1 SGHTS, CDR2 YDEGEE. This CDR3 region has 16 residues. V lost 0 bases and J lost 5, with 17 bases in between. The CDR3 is CASSLGGGARVTEAFF. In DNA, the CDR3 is TGTGCCAGCAGCTTGGGCGGGGGCGCACGGGTTACTGAAGCTTTCTTT.

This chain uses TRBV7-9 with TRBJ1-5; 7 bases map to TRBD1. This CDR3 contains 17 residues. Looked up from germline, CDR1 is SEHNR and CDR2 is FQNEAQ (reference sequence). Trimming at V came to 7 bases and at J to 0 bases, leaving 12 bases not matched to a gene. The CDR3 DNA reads TGTGCCAGCAACCTGCCCGGGACAGAAGATAGCAATCAGCCCCAGCATTTT. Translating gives CASNLPGTEDSNQPQHF. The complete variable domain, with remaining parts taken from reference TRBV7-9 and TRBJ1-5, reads DTGVSQNPRHKITKRGQNVTFRCDPISEHNRLYWYRQTLGQGPEFLTYFQNEAQLEKSRLLSDRFSAERPKGSFSTLEIQRTEQGDSAMYLCASNLPGTEDSNQPQHFGDGTRLSIL.

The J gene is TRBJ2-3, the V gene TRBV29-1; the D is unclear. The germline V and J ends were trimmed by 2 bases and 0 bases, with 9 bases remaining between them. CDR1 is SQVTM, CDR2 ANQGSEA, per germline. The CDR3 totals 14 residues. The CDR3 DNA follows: TGCAGCGTTGAATCGTTGGGCAGCACAGATACGCAGTATTTT. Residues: CSVESLGSTDTQYF.

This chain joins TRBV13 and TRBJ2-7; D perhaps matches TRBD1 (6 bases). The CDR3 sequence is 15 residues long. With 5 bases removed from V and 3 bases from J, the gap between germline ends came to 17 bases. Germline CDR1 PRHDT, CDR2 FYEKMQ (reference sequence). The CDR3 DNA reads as TGTGCCAGCAGCCCCCGATCCCGGGACATCTACGAGCAGTACTTC. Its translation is CASSPRSRDIYEQYF.

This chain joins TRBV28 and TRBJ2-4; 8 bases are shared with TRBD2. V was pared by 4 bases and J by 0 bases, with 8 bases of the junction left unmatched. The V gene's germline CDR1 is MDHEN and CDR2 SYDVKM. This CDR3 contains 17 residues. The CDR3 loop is CASSSAGAQLAKNIQYF. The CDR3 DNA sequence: TGTGCCAGCAGTTCAGCGGGGGCCCAGCTAGCCAAAAACATTCAGTACTTC.

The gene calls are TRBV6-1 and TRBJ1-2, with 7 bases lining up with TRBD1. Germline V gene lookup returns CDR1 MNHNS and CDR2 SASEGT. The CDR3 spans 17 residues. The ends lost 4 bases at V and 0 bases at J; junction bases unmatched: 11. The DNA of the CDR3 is TGTGCCAGCAGTGCCCCTGGGACAGAGCTTTCTAACTATGGCTACACCTTC. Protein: CASSAPGTELSNYGYTF.

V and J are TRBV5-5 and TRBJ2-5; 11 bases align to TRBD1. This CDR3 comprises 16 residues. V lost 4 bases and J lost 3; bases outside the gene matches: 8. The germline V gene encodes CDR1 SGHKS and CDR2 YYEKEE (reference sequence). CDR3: CASSRRDRGGKETQYF. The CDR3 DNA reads TGTGCCAGCAGCCGCCGGGACAGGGGGGGTAAAGAGACCCAGTACTTC.

The CDR3 region is CASSIQDSYEQYF. The CDR3 bases are TGTGCCAGTAGTATCCAGGACAGCTACGAGCAGTACTTC. V gene TRBV19 combines with J gene TRBJ2-7, with D tentatively TRBD1 (6 bases). From germline, CDR1 is LNHDA and CDR2 SQIVND (reference sequence). Trimming shortened V by 3 bases and J by 3 bases, and 9 bases separated the two germline ends. The CDR3 extends over 13 amino acids.

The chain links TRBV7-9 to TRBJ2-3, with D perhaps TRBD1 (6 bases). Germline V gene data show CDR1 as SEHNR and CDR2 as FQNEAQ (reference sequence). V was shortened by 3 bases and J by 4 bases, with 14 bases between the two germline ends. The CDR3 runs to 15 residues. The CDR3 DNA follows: TGTGCCAGCAGCTTCCCTAGGGGGAGTGCAGATACGCAGTATTTT. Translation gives CASSFPRGSADTQYF.

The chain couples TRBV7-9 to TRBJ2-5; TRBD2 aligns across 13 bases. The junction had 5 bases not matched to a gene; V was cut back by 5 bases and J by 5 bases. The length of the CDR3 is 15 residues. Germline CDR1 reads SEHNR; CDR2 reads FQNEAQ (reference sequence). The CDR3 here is CASSTPGLAGETQYF. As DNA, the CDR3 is TGTGCCAGCAGCACACCGGGACTAGCGGGGGAGACCCAGTACTTC.

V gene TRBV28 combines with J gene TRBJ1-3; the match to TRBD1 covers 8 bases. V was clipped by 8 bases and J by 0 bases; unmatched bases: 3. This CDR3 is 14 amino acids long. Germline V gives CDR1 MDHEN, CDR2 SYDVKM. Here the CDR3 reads CASGDRYSGNTIYF. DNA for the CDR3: TGTGCCAGCGGGGACAGGTACTCTGGAAACACCATATATTTT. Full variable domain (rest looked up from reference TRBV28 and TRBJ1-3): DVKVTQSSRYLVKRTGEKVFLECVQDMDHENMFWYRQDPGLGLRLIYFSYDVKMKEKGDIPEGYSVSREKKERFSLILESASTNQTSMYLCASGDRYSGNTIYFGEGSWLTVV.